The next 5 T cell receptor beta chains were all read from a single sample in a study of long-term antiretroviral therapy in people with HIV. Researchers report immunoSEQ v3.0 was run at survey level. TCRdb's table, derived via immunoSEQ multiplex PCR, lists solely in-frame clones and lacks some. The table includes about 17,000 clones, 78% detected once. The specimen comprised unsorted PBMCs, sampled 0.3 years after starting antiretroviral therapy. Receptors were obtained from a woman between 50 and 59 years old with HIV.

The chain joins TRBV6-6 to TRBJ1-3; no reliable D call. Between the trimmed V and J ends, which lost 7 bases and 0 bases, there was a span of 7 bases. CDR1 is MNHNY, CDR2 SVGAGI, per germline (reference sequence). The CDR3 runs 13 residues. This CDR3 is CASMWGSGNTIYF. CDR3 DNA: TGTGCCAGCATGTGGGGCTCTGGAAACACCATATATTTT.

The J gene is TRBJ1-2, the V gene TRBV19, with TRBD1 identical over 12 bases. Germline values: CDR1 LNHDA, CDR2 SQIVND (reference sequence). The CDR3 contains 14 residues. Trimming at V came to 6 bases and at J to 6 bases, leaving 5 bases not matched to a gene. The CDR3 coding sequence is TGTGCCAGTAGCGGGACAGGGGGCGCGGATGGCTACACCTTC. This sequence encodes CASSGTGGADGYTF.

This clone was detected once. Within the sample, other DNA sequences also encode this same CDR3. The chain employs TRBV5-1 and TRBJ2-5; D ambiguous. CDR1 and CDR2 (germline): SGHRS, YFSETQ. The CDR3 length is 14 residues. V lost 0 bases and J lost 5, with 11 bases in between. CDR3 protein: CASSLAGFGETQYF. The DNA for the CDR3 is TGCGCCAGCAGCTTGGCCGGTTTCGGGGAGACCCAGTACTTC.

The CDR3 is CASSEGYTIYF. The CDR3 DNA sequence: TGTGCCAGCAGTGAGGGTTACACCATATATTTT. The gene calls are TRBV6-1 and TRBJ1-3, with D unclear. CDR3 size: 11 residues. Germline assignment: CDR1 MNHNS and CDR2 SASEGT. Trimming cost V 3 bases and J 8 bases, with 5 bases left between them.

The chain carries TRBV5-6 and TRBJ1-1; 7 bases match TRBD1. CDR1 SGHDT and CDR2 YYEEEE come from the germline V gene. Trimming at V came to 4 bases and at J to 4 bases, leaving 10 bases not matched to a gene. This CDR3 has 15 residues. CDR3 DNA sequence: TGTGCCAGCAGCCTCGGGACAGAGTGGGGCACTGAAGCTTTCTTT. It specifies CASSLGTEWGTEAFF.